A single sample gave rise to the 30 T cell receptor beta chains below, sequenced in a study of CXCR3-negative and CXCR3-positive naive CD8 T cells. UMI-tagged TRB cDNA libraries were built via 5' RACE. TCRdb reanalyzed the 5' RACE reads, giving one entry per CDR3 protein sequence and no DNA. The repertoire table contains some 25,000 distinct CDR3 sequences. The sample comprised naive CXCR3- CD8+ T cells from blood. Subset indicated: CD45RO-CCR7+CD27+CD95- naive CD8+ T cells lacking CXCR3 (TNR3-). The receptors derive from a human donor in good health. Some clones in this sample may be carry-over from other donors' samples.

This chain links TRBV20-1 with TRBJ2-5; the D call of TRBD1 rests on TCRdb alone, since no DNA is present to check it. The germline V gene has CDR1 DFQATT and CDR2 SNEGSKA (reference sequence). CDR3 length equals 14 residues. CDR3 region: CSARERAGEETQYF.

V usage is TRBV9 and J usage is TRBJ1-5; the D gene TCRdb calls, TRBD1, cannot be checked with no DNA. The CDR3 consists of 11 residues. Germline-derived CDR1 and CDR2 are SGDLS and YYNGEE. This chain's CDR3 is CASGGVQPQHF.

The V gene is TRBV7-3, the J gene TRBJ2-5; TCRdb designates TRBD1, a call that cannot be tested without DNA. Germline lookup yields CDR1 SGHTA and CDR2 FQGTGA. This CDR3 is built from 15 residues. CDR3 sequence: CASSSPQGYEETQYF.

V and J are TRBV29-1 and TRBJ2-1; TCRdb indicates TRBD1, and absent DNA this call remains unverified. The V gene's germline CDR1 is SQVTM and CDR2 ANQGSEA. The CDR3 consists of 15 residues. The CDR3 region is CSVRQGASSYNEQFF.

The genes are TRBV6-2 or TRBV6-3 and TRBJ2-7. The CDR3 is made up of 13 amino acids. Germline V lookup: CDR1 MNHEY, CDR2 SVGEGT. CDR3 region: CASSVTASYEQYF.

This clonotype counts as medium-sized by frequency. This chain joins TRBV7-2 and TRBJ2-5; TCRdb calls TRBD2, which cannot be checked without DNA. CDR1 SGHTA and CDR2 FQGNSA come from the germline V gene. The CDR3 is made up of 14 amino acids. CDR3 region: CASSPDGQRETQYF.

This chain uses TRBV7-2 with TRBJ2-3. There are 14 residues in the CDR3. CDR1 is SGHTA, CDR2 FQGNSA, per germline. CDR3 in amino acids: CASSWLGSTDTQYF.

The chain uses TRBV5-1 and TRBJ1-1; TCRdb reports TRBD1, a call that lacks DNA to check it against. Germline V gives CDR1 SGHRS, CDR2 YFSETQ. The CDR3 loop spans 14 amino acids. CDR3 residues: CASSLGQGGTEAFF.

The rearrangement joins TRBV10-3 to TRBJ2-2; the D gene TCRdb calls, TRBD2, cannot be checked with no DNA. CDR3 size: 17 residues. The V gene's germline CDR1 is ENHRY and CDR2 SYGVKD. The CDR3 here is CAISDTTTSGGAGELFF.

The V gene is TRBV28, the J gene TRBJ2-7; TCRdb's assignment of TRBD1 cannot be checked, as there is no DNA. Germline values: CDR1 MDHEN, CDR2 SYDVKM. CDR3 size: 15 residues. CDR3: CASRSPLGLYYEQYF.

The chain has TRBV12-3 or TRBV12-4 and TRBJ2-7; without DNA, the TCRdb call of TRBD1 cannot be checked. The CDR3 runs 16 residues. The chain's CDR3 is CASSLVPTPNLDEQYF.

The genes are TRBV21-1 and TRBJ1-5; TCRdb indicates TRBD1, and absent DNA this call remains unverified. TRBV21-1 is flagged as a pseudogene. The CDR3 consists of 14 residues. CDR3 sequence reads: CASSSRRAEGPQHF.

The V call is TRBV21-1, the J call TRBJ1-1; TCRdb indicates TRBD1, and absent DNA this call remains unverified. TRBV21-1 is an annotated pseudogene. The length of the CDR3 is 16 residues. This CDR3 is CASSKRSGGSDTEAFF.

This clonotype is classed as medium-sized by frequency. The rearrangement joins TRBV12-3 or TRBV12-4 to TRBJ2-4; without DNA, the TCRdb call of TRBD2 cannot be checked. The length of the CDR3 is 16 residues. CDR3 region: CASSLAFGQREHIQYF.

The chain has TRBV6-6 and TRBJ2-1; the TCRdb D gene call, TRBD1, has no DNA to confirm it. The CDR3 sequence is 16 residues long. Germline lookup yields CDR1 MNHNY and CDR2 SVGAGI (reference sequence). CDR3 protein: CASSYSAAPEYNEQFF.

This CDR3 reads CASSLKSGDSYNEQFF. This chain uses TRBV7-3 with TRBJ2-1; TCRdb lists TRBD2, though no DNA is available to test this call. The CDR3 consists of 16 residues. Germline assignment: CDR1 SGHTA and CDR2 FQGTGA.

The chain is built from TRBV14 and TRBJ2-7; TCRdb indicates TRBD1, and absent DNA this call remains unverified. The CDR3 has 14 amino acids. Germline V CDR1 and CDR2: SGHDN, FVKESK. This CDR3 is CASSPDRRPYEQYF.

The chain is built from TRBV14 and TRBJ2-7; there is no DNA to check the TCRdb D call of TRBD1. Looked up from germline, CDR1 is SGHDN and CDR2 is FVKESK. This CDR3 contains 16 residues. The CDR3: CASSHYQGAGIYEQYF.

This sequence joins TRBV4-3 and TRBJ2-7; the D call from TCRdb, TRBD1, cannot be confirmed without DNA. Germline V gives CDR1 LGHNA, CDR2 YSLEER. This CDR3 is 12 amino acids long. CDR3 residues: CASGHMGYEQYF.

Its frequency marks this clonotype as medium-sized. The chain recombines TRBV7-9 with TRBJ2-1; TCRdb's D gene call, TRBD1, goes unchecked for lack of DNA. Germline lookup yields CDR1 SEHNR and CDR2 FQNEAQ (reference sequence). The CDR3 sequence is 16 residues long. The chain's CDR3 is CASSGFHGTLYNEQFF.

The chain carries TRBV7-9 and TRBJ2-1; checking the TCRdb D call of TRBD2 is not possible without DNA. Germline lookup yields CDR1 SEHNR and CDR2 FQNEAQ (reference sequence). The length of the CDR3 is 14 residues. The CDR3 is CASSAGLAGNEQFF.

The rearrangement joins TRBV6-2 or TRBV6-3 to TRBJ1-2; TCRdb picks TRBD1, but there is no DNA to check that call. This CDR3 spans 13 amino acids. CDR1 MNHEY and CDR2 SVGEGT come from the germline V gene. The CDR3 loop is CASRNDRGEGYTF.

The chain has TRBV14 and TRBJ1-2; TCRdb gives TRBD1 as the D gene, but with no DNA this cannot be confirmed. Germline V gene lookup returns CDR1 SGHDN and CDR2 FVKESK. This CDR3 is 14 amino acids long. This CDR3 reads CASSQGGRNGGYTF.

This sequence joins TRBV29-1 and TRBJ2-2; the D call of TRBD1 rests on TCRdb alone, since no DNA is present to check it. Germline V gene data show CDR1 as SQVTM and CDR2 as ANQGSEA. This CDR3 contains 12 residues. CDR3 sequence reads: CSVRQVTGELFF.

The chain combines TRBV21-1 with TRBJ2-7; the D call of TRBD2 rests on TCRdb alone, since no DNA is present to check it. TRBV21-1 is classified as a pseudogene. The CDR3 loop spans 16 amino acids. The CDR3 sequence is CASSKVEGWVSYEQYF.

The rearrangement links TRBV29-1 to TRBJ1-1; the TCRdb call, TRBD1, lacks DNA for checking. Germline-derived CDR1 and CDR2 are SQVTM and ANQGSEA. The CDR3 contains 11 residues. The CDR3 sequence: CSVRGGTEAFF.

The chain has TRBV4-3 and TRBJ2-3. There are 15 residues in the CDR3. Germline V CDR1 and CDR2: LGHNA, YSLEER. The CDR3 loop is CASSQELGSPDTQYF.

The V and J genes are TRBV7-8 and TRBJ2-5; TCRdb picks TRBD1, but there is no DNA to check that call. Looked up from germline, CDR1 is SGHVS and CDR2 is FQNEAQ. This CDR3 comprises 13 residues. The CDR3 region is CASSSTGWETQYF.

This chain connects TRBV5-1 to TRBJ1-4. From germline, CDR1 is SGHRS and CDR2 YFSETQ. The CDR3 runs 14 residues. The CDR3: CASSLGSLNEKLFF.

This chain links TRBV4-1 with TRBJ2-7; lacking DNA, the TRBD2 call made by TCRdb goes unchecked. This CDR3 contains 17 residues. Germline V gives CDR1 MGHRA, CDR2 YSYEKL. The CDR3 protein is CASSQVTSGGRSYEQYF.